Following are 6 T cell receptor beta chains from one sample sequenced in a study of shared clonotypes between healthy human individuals. Sequencing used immunoSEQ multiplex PCR; TCRdb keeps in-frame clones, though not all of them. The sample includes about 530,000 clones, less than 96% of them seen just once. Material for sequencing was naive CD4+ T cells sorted from blood. Subset noted: CD45RA+ positively selected. The receptor set was obtained from a woman aged 25 to 39 in good health.

The rearrangement uses TRBV7-9 and TRBJ2-7; no clear D. Germline V CDR1 and CDR2: SEHNR, FQNEAQ (reference sequence). The CDR3 is made up of 13 amino acids. V was trimmed by 5 bases and J by 2 bases, leaving 10 bases between them. CDR3 protein: CASSPPIAYEQYF. The CDR3 nucleotides are TGTGCCAGCAGCCCGCCAATTGCCTACGAGCAGTACTTC.

The J gene is TRBJ2-2, the V gene TRBV5-8; TRBD2 agrees at 12 bases. CDR1 and CDR2 (germline): SGHTS, YDEGEE. V shed 0 bases, J shed 5 bases, and the junction held 2 bases outside the gene matches. The CDR3 extends over 16 amino acids. The CDR3 loop is CASSLGLAGVTGELFF. In nucleotides, the CDR3 is TGTGCCAGCAGCTTGGGACTAGCGGGAGTTACCGGGGAGCTGTTTTTT.

V gene TRBV30 combines with J gene TRBJ2-7; 10 bases fit TRBD1. The ends lost 7 bases at V and 2 bases at J; junction bases unmatched: 2. The CDR3 spans 12 residues. CDR1 and CDR2 from the germline V gene are GTSNPN and SVGIG (reference sequence). CDR3 nucleotide sequence: TGTGCCTTGGGACAGGGGCCCTACGAGCAGTACTTC. This codes for CALGQGPYEQYF. The whole variable domain, filled in from reference TRBV30 and TRBJ2-7, reads SQTIHQWPATLVQPVGSPLSLECTVEGTSNPNLYWYRQAAGRGLQLLFYSVGIGQISSEVPQNLSASRPQDRQFILSSKKLLLSDSGFYLCALGQGPYEQYFGPGTRLTVT.

The chain is built from TRBV6-5 and TRBJ1-2, with TRBD1 as a possible D gene (5 bases). Germline lookup yields CDR1 MNHEY and CDR2 SVGAGI. This CDR3 contains 15 residues. Between the trimmed V and J ends, which lost 5 bases and 3 bases, there was a span of 16 bases. CDR3: CASSPAAAGDYGYTF. CDR3 nucleotide sequence: TGTGCCAGCAGTCCGGCCGCTGCGGGGGACTATGGCTACACCTTC.

The rearrangement links TRBV28 to TRBJ1-2; 8 nucleotides agree with TRBD1. This CDR3 is built from 16 residues. The V gene's germline CDR1 is MDHEN and CDR2 SYDVKM. V gave up 3 bases and J gave up 4 bases; unmatched junction bases: 10. CDR3 nucleotides: TGTGCCAGCAGTTTCGACCCTTCAGGGGGCTTCTATGGCTACACCTTC. Translation: CASSFDPSGGFYGYTF.

The rearrangement uses TRBV7-8 and TRBJ2-1; TRBD2 matches 7 bases. Germline trimming cut 2 bases from V and 2 bases from J; bases unmatched to any gene: 6. The CDR3 is 16 residues long. Per germline, CDR1 SGHVS and CDR2 FQNEAQ. This chain's CDR3 is CASSLFGSGPYNEQFF. CDR3 sequence (DNA): TGTGCCAGCAGCTTATTTGGTAGCGGGCCCTACAATGAGCAGTTCTTC.